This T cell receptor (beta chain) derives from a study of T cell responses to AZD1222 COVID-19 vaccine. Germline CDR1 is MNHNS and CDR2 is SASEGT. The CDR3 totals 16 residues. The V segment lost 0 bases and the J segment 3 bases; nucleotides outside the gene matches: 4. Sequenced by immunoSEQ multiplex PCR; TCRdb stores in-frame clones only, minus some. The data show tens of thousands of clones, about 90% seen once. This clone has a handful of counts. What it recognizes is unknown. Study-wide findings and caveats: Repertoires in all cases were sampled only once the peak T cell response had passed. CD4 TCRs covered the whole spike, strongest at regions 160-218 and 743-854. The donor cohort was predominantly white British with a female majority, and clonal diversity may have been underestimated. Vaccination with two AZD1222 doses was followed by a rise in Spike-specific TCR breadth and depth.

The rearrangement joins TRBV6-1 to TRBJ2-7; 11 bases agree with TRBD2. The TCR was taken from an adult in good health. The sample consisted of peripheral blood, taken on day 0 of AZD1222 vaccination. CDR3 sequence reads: CASSEAATSGNYEQYF. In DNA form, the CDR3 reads TGTGCCAGCAGTGAAGCGGCGACTAGCGGGAACTACGAGCAGTACTTC.